These 29 T cell receptor beta chains were sequenced from one sample in a study of CD8+ T cells in alopecia areata. As the sequencing template, cDNA was produced by extracting RNA and reverse transcribing it. Here immunoSEQ multiplex PCR was the method, and the copy in TCRdb shows in-frame clones only, minus some. This sample has approximately 31,000 clones, with about 80% found just once. Sequences were obtained from NKG2D-low CD8+ T cells sorted from blood. All receptors come from a human donor with alopecia areata.

About this clone itself: The same CDR3 also results from other DNA sequences found in this sample. The gene calls are TRBV29-1 and TRBJ2-1; TRBD2 aligns across 9 bases. Trimming took 4 bases from V and 3 from J; bases not matched to a gene: 1. CDR3 length equals 13 residues. CDR1 and CDR2 from the germline V gene are SQVTM and ANQGSEA. The CDR3 loop is CSVGLADYNEQFF. CDR3 DNA sequence: TGCAGCGTTGGACTAGCGGACTACAATGAGCAGTTCTTC.

The rearrangement links TRBV29-1 to TRBJ2-7, with D possibly being TRBD2 (5 bases). The germline V gene has CDR1 SQVTM and CDR2 ANQGSEA. The CDR3 has 14 residues. Trimming stripped 6 bases from V and 4 bases from J, with 19 bases between. The CDR3 is CSVGGGLGMYEQYF. For the CDR3, the DNA is TGCAGCGTCGGAGGCGGGCTTGGTATGTACGAGCAGTACTTC.

V gene TRBV16 combines with J gene TRBJ1-6, with unresolved D. In germline, CDR1 is KGHSY, CDR2 FQNENV. CDR3 length: 12 amino acids. V lost 5 bases, J lost 8 bases, and 7 bases lay in between. The CDR3 protein is CASSGGDSPLHF. The DNA for the CDR3 is TGTGCCAGCAGCGGAGGTGATTCACCCCTCCACTTT.

The genes are TRBV27 and TRBJ2-7; D not resolved. The CDR3 is 12 amino acids. Germline V gene data show CDR1 as MNHEY and CDR2 as SMNVEV (reference sequence). Trimming took off 6 bases at V and 6 bases at J, with 12 bases between the two ends. CDR3 sequence: CASRSLASEQYF. Here the CDR3 DNA reads TGTGCCAGCAGATCCTTAGCTTCCGAGCAGTACTTC.

This clone was detected only once. J is TRBJ2-4 and V is TRBV2; D ambiguous. Germline-derived CDR1 and CDR2 are SNHLY and FYNNEI. The CDR3 runs to 17 residues. Trimming took off 2 bases at V and 0 bases at J, with 14 bases between the two ends. Here the CDR3 reads CASSEMFEVLAKNIQYF. CDR3 nucleotide sequence: TGTGCCAGCAGTGAAATGTTCGAGGTTTTAGCCAAAAACATTCAGTACTTC.

Concerning this clone itself: Other DNA sequences in this specimen translate into the identical CDR3. The V and J genes are TRBV28 and TRBJ1-5, with TRBD1 as a possible D gene (6 bases). The CDR3 runs 14 residues. V lost 2 bases, J lost 6 bases, and 11 bases lay in between. Germline CDR1 and CDR2: MDHEN and SYDVKM. The CDR3 DNA reads TGTGCCAGCAGTTTAGGTCAGGGGAGTCAGCCCCAGCATTTT. It codes for CASSLGQGSQPQHF.

The chain links TRBV28 to TRBJ2-1; D not certain. V was trimmed by 4 bases and J by 0 bases, leaving 10 bases between them. CDR3 length: 15 residues. Germline assignment: CDR1 MDHEN and CDR2 SYDVKM. The CDR3 loop reads CASSSFTGSYNEQFF. CDR3 nucleotide sequence: TGTGCCAGCAGTTCATTCACCGGCTCCTACAATGAGCAGTTCTTC.

CDR3 DNA sequence: TGCGCCAGCAGCGGACTAGCGGGAGTAGGCAATGAGCAGTTCTTC. Residues: CASSGLAGVGNEQFF. The rearrangement links TRBV5-1 to TRBJ2-1, with 13 bases lining up with TRBD2. The germline gives CDR1 SGHRS, CDR2 YFSETQ. The CDR3 loop spans 15 amino acids. V lost 4 bases and J lost 6; bases outside the gene matches: 4.

The CDR3 DNA reads TGCGCCAGCAGCCAAGATTTGACAGGGGCTCCAGATACGCAGTATTTT. Translated: CASSQDLTGAPDTQYF. The chain combines TRBV4-3 with TRBJ2-3; TRBD1 matches 8 bases. The CDR3 is made up of 16 amino acids. With 0 bases clipped from V and 4 bases from J, the junction kept 6 bases outside the gene matches. The germline gives CDR1 LGHNA, CDR2 YSLEER.

The chain combines TRBV27 with TRBJ2-3, with 9 bases identical to TRBD2. The CDR3 is made up of 16 amino acids. V was clipped by 6 bases and J by 0 bases; unmatched bases: 7. The germline V gene has CDR1 MNHEY and CDR2 SMNVEV (reference sequence). Here the CDR3 reads CASSPPTSGSTDTQYF. The CDR3 DNA reads as TGTGCCAGCAGCCCCCCCACTAGCGGGAGCACAGATACGCAGTATTTT.

The chain joins TRBV30 to TRBJ2-1; D gene uncertain. The V end lost 1 base, the J end lost 9 bases, and 4 bases lay between the germline ends. Germline values: CDR1 GTSNPN, CDR2 SVGIG (reference sequence). The CDR3 is made up of 10 amino acids. The CDR3 is CAWSGGEQFF. The CDR3 DNA is TGTGCCTGGAGTGGAGGTGAGCAGTTCTTC.

The CDR3 protein is CASSPGQVTGELFF. CDR3 nucleotides: TGCGCCAGCAGCCCGGGGCAGGTCACCGGGGAGCTGTTTTTT. This chain uses TRBV4-3 with TRBJ2-2; D tentatively reads TRBD1 or TRBD2 (5 bases each). V lost 4 bases to trimming and J lost 4 bases, with 10 bases between them. Per the germline V gene, CDR1 is LGHNA and CDR2 is YSLEER. The CDR3 loop spans 14 amino acids.

This chain joins TRBV2 and TRBJ2-7; 11 bases are shared with TRBD2. Looked up from germline, CDR1 is SNHLY and CDR2 is FYNNEI. V was clipped by 1 base and J by 0 bases; unmatched bases: 5. The CDR3 totals 17 residues. For the CDR3, the DNA is TGTGCCAGCAGTGAAGACCCGGGACTAGCGGCCTCCTACGAGCAGTACTTC. It translates to CASSEDPGLAASYEQYF.

The J gene is TRBJ2-5, the V gene TRBV4-1, with D possibly being TRBD1 (6 bases). CDR3 length: 14 residues. Germline V CDR1 and CDR2: MGHRA, YSYEKL. V lost 0 bases to trimming and J lost 5 bases, with 10 bases between them. The CDR3 DNA follows: TGCGCCAGCAGCCAAGAACCAGGGGCCGAGACCCAGTACTTC. As protein: CASSQEPGAETQYF.

J is TRBJ2-3 and V is TRBV29-1, with D perhaps TRBD1 (6 bases). Germline V lookup: CDR1 SQVTM, CDR2 ANQGSEA. Trimming removed 4 bases at V and 5 bases at J, with 10 bases between. The CDR3 spans 12 residues. CDR3 nucleotide sequence: TGCAGCGTTGGAAAACAGGGAGATACGCAGTATTTT. This sequence encodes CSVGKQGDTQYF.

The chain couples TRBV5-4 to TRBJ2-5; no reliable D call. V lost 2 bases to trimming and J lost 4 bases, with 15 bases between them. Looked up from germline, CDR1 is SGHNT and CDR2 is YYREEE (reference sequence). The CDR3 is 15 residues long. The CDR3: CASSFQARAPETQYF. CDR3 DNA sequence: TGTGCCAGCAGCTTTCAGGCTAGAGCCCCAGAGACCCAGTACTTC.

This clone was detected a few times. The J gene is TRBJ2-3, the V gene TRBV15; D gene unclear. There are 15 residues in the CDR3. Germline V CDR1 and CDR2: LNHNV, YYDKDF (reference sequence). Trimming pared 0 bases from V and 2 bases from J, leaving 9 bases between. The CDR3 DNA follows: TGTGCCACCAGCAGAGATCGCGTGAACACAGATACGCAGTATTTT. As protein: CATSRDRVNTDTQYF. Using reference TRBV15 and TRBJ2-3 for the parts outside the CDR3, the full variable domain is DAMVIQNPRYQVTQFGKPVTLSCSQTLNHNVMYWYQQKSSQAPKLLFHYYDKDFNNEADTPDNFQSRRPNTSFCFLDIRSPGLGDTAMYLCATSRDRVNTDTQYFGPGTRLTVL.

This clone was observed a few times. The chain combines TRBV29-1 with TRBJ2-7; no definite D call. The V end was cut by 0 bases, the J end by 4 bases, with 10 bases between. The germline gives CDR1 SQVTM, CDR2 ANQGSEA. The CDR3 has 13 amino acids. CDR3 sequence: CSVEEPLGYEQYF. CDR3 nucleotides: TGCAGCGTTGAAGAGCCGCTTGGGTACGAGCAGTACTTC.

This clone is a singleton in its sample. The rearrangement joins TRBV7-9 to TRBJ2-7, with TRBD1 matching over 8 bases. CDR3 size: 14 residues. V was pared by 0 bases and J by 3 bases, with 1 base of the junction left unmatched. Germline CDR1 is SEHNR and CDR2 is FQNEAQ (reference sequence). The CDR3: CASSLAQGDYEQYF. The DNA for the CDR3 is TGTGCCAGCAGCTTAGCACAGGGGGACTACGAGCAGTACTTC. The entire variable domain, with the rest obtained from reference TRBV7-9 and TRBJ2-7, is as follows: DTGVSQNPRHKITKRGQNVTFRCDPISEHNRLYWYRQTLGQGPEFLTYFQNEAQLEKSRLLSDRFSAERPKGSFSTLEIQRTEQGDSAMYLCASSLAQGDYEQYFGPGTRLTVT.

CDR3 DNA: TGCGCCAGCAGCCTCGGGACTAGCGGGGGGGCGGAGCAAGAGACCCAGTACTTC. Translation gives CASSLGTSGGAEQETQYF. J is TRBJ2-5 and V is TRBV5-1, with 16 nucleotides matching TRBD2. CDR1 and CDR2 (germline): SGHRS, YFSETQ. This CDR3 is 18 amino acids long. V was clipped by 4 bases and J by 2 bases; unmatched bases: 8.

The gene calls are TRBV29-1 and TRBJ2-3; 11 positions match TRBD2. CDR1 SQVTM and CDR2 ANQGSEA come from the germline V gene. CDR3 length: 15 amino acids. Trimming cost V 6 bases and J 4 bases; bases outside gene matches: 9. CDR3 sequence reads: CSVTLAGVPPDTQYF. The CDR3 DNA is TGCAGCGTCACACTAGCGGGAGTTCCCCCAGATACGCAGTATTTT.

The rearrangement joins TRBV5-1 to TRBJ2-1, with a possible D match to TRBD1 (6 bases). There are 16 residues in the CDR3. V lost 0 bases, J lost 4 bases, and 14 bases lay in between. Per germline, CDR1 SGHRS and CDR2 YFSETQ. This CDR3 is CASSLEQGISYNEQFF. The CDR3 DNA sequence: TGCGCCAGCAGCTTGGAGCAGGGGATATCTTACAATGAGCAGTTCTTC.

This clone appeared once. The genes are TRBV2 and TRBJ2-1; D is possibly TRBD2 (6 bases). Germline CDR1 is SNHLY and CDR2 is FYNNEI. V was trimmed by 9 bases and J by 0 bases, leaving 15 bases between them. The CDR3 consists of 15 residues. CDR3 loop: CASFLGGSSYNEQFF. In DNA form, the CDR3 reads TGTGCCAGTTTTCTCGGGGGAAGCTCCTACAATGAGCAGTTCTTC.

This clone was observed once. The chain links TRBV10-3 to TRBJ2-5; D not certain. Trimming cost V 3 bases and J 3 bases, with 8 bases left between them. Per germline, CDR1 ENHRY and CDR2 SYGVKD. CDR3 length equals 13 residues. In DNA, the CDR3 is TGTGCCATCAGTGATGTCGCAGAAGAGACCCAGTACTTC. Its protein product is CAISDVAEETQYF.

The chain joins TRBV29-1 to TRBJ2-7; 12 bases map to TRBD2. Germline CDR1 and CDR2: SQVTM and ANQGSEA. The CDR3 has 16 amino acids. The V gene end was trimmed by 0 bases and the J gene end by 4 bases; junction bases not matched to a gene: 7. Here the CDR3 reads CSVEDPLAGGGYEQYF. CDR3 DNA: TGCAGCGTTGAAGATCCACTAGCGGGAGGCGGGTACGAGCAGTACTTC.

The chain links TRBV2 to TRBJ2-5; TRBD2 matches 10 bases. V shed 5 bases and J 3 bases; nucleotides not matched to a gene: 3. The CDR3 sequence is 14 residues long. From germline, CDR1 is SNHLY and CDR2 FYNNEI. Written as DNA, the CDR3 is TGTGCCAGCAGTCTGGGACTAGCGAAAGAGACCCAGTACTTC. Protein product: CASSLGLAKETQYF.

This CDR3 is CASSPKNTGELFF. CDR3 nucleotides: TGCGCCAGCAGCCCCAAGAACACCGGGGAGCTGTTTTTT. The chain couples TRBV5-1 to TRBJ2-2; D not resolved. Looked up from germline, CDR1 is SGHRS and CDR2 is YFSETQ. This CDR3 region has 13 residues. The ends were cut back, 4 bases at V and 1 base at J, with 5 bases in the middle. The full variable domain, its missing parts supplied by reference TRBV5-1 and TRBJ2-2, is KAGVTQTPRYLIKTRGQQVTLSCSPISGHRSVSWYQQTPGQGLQFLFEYFSETQRNKGNFPGRFSGRQFSNSRSEMNVSTLELGDSALYLCASSPKNTGELFFGEGSRLTVL.

V usage is TRBV27 and J usage is TRBJ2-7, with D possibly matching TRBD1 (6 bases). CDR1 MNHEY and CDR2 SMNVEV come from the germline V gene (reference sequence). The CDR3 runs to 14 residues. Trimming shortened V by 4 bases and J by 1 base, and 11 bases separated the two germline ends. The CDR3 nucleotides read TGTGCCAGCAGTTCTACAGGGCTGTCCTACGAGCAGTACTTC. Its translation is CASSSTGLSYEQYF.

This sequence joins TRBV5-1 and TRBJ2-1; 10 bases agree with TRBD1. After removal of 4 bases from V and 3 bases from J, the junction contained 4 bases not matched to a gene. The CDR3 sequence is 15 residues long. The germline CDR1 and CDR2 sequences are SGHRS and YFSETQ. The CDR3 DNA follows: TGCGCCAGCAGCCTTGGGGACAGGGGCTACAATGAGCAGTTCTTC. Translation gives CASSLGDRGYNEQFF.